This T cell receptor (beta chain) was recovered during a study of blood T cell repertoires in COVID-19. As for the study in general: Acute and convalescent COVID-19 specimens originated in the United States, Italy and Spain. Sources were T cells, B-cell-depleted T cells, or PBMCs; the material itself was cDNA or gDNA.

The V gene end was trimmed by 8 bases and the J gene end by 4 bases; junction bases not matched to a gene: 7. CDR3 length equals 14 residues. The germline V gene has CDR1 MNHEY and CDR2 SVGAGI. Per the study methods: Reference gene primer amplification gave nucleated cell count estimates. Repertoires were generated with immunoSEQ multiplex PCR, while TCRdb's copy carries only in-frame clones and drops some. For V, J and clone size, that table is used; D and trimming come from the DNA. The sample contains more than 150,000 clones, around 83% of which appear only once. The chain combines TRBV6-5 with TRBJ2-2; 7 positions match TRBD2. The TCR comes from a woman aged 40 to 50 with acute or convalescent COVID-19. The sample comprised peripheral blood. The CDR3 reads CASRRAGATGELFF. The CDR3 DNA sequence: TGTGCCAGCCGGCGGGCGGGAGCCACCGGGGAGCTGTTTTTT.